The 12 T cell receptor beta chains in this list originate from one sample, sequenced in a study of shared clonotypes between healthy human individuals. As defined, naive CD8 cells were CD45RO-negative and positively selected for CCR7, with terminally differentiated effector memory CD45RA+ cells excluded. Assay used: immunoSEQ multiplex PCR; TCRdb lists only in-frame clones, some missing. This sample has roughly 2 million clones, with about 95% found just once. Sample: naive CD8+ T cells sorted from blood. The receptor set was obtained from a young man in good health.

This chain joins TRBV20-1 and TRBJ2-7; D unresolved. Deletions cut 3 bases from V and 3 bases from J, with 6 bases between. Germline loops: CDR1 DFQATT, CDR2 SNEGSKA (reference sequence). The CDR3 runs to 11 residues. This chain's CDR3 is CSASLDYEQYF. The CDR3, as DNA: TGCAGTGCTAGCTTGGACTACGAGCAGTACTTC.

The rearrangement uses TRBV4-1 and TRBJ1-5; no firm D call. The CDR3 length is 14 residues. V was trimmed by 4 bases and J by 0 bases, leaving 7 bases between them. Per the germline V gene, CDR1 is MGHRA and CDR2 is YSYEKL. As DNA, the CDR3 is TGCGCCAGCAGCCCGATAGGTAGCAATCAGCCCCAGCATTTT. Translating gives CASSPIGSNQPQHF.

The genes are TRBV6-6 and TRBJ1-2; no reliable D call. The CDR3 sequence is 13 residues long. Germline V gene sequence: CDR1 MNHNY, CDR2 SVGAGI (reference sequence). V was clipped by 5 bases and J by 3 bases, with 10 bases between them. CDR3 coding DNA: TGTGCCAGCAGTCCTGGAGGTGACTATGGCTACACCTTC. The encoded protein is CASSPGGDYGYTF.

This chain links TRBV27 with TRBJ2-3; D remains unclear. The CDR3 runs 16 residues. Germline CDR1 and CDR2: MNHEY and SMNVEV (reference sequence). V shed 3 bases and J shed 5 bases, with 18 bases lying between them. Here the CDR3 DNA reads TGTGCCAGCAGTTTCTTTTTCGGTCATCGCGTAGATACGCAGTATTTT. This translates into CASSFFFGHRVDTQYF.

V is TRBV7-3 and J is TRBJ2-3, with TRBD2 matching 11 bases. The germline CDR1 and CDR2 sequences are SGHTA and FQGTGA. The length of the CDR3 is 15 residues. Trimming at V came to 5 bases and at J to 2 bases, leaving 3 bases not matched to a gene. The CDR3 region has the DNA TGTGCCAGCAGCCCGGGACTAGCGGACACAGATACGCAGTATTTT. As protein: CASSPGLADTDTQYF. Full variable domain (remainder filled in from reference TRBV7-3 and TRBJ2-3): GAGVSQTPSNKVTEKGKYVELRCDPISGHTALYWYRQSLGQGPEFLIYFQGTGAADDSGLPNDRFFAVRPEGSVSTLKIQRTERGDSAVYLCASSPGLADTDTQYFGPGTRLTVL.

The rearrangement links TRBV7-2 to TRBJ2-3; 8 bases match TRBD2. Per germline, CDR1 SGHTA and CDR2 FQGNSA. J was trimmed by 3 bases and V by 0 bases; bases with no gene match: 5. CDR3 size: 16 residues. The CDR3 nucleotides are TGTGCCAGCAGCTTAGCTCCGGGACTAGTGACAGATACGCAGTATTTT. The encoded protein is CASSLAPGLVTDTQYF.

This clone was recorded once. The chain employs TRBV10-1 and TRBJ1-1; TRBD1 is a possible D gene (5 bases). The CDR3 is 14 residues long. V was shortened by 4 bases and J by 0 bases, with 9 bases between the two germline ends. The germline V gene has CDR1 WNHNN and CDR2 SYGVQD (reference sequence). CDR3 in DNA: TGCGCCAGCAGTGCGGGACTCATGAACACTGAAGCTTTCTTT. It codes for CASSAGLMNTEAFF.

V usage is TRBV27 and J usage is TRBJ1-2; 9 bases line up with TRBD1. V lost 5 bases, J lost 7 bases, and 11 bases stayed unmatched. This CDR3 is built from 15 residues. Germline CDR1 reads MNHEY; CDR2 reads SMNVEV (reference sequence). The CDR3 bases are TGTGCCAGCAGTCCTTCAGGGACAGGGTTCTTTGGCTACACCTTC. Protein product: CASSPSGTGFFGYTF.

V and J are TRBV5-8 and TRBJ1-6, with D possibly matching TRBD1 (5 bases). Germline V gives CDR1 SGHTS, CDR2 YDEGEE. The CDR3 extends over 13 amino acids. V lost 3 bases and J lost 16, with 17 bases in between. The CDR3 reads CASSSGLRDSLHF. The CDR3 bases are TGTGCCAGCAGCTCCGGGTTGAGGGACTCTCTCCACTTT.

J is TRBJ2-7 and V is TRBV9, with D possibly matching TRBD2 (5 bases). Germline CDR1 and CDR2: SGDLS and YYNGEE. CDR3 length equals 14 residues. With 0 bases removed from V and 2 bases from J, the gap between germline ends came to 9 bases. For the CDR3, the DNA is TGTGCCAGCAGCGTAGACGGGAATACCTACGAGCAGTACTTC. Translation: CASSVDGNTYEQYF.

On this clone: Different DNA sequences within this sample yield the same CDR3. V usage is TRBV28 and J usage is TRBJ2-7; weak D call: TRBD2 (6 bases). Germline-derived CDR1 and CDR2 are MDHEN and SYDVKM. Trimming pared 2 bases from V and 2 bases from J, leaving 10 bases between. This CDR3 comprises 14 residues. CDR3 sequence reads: CASSLVGGAYEQYF. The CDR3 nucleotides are TGTGCCAGCAGTTTAGTTGGCGGGGCCTACGAGCAGTACTTC.

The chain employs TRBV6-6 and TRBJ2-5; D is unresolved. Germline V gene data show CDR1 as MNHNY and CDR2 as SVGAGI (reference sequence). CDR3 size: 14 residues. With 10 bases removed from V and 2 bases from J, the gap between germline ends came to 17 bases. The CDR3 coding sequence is TGTGCCACTAAAGGTGGAATAGCACAAGAGACCCAGTACTTC. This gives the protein CATKGGIAQETQYF.